This T cell receptor (beta chain) stems from a study of cytomegalovirus exposure and HLA in healthy donors. Overall study findings and caveats: There were over 150 TCR beta chains listed as cytomegalovirus-associated. Data from an earlier analysis indicated that most TCR beta V segments were productive either about 90% or about 30% of the time. V- and J-gene trimming of TCR beta was linked (in a later analysis) to a missense DCLRE1C variant.

Note on this clone: Its target is unknown.

The study ran its PCR with 60 Vbeta and 13 Jbeta primers. TCRdb's copy holds only in-frame clones and misses some; the assay was immunoSEQ multiplex PCR. Of under 200,000 clones detected, roughly 82% appear once; the ten largest clones hold over 1.2%. The CDR3 runs 15 residues. V was clipped by 4 bases and J by 2 bases; unmatched bases: 1. Germline-derived CDR1 and CDR2 are SNHLY and FYNNEI. This chain joins TRBV2 and TRBJ2-3; 12 positions match TRBD2. This TCR was sampled from a girl aged 5 to 17 in good health and CMV-seropositive. The sequenced sample consisted of PBMCs. The CDR3 loop reads CASSGLAGVTDTQYF. CDR3 DNA: TGTGCCAGCAGTGGACTAGCGGGAGTCACAGATACGCAGTATTTT. The full variable domain, rest sourced from reference TRBV2 and TRBJ2-3, is EPEVTQTPSHQVTQMGQEVILRCVPISNHLYFYWYRQILGQKVEFLVSFYNNEISEKSEIFDDQFSVERPDGSNFTLKIRSTKLEDSAMYFCASSGLAGVTDTQYFGPGTRLTVL.